This T cell receptor beta chain originates from a study of blood T cell repertoires in COVID-19. About the research overall: Sites across the United States, Italy and Spain contributed samples from acute and convalescent COVID-19. PBMCs, B-cell-depleted T cells, or T cells provided the cDNA or gDNA that made up the material.

The CDR3 totals 16 residues. Germline V gives CDR1 LNHDA, CDR2 SQIVND (reference sequence). V was pared by 4 bases and J by 1 base, with 16 bases between. As handled by the study authors: For nucleated cells, counts were estimated from reference gene primer amplification. Using immunoSEQ multiplex PCR, the repertoire was profiled, and TCRdb retains in-frame clones only, with some absent. That table gives V, J and clone size, and the DNA gave D and trimming. The sample carries around 72,000 clones, less than 85% recorded once. The material sequenced was peripheral blood. The J gene is TRBJ2-5, the V gene TRBV19; D may be TRBD2 (5 bases). This clonotype was obtained from a woman aged 80 or over with acute or convalescent COVID-19. The CDR3 region is CASSSTQARGQETQYF. The CDR3 DNA sequence: TGTGCCAGTAGTAGTACCCAGGCCCGGGGCCAAGAGACCCAGTACTTC.